This T cell receptor (beta chain) is drawn from a study of T cell responses to AZD1222 COVID-19 vaccine (dated by TCRdb to the early 2020s). Regarding the study in general: TCR sequencing covered approximately 230 trial participants: 200 to 220 given two doses of AZD1222 and about 26 given two doses of MenACWY control vaccine. Trial participants were enrolled by age into 18-55, 56-69 and 70-plus year subgroups, with roughly 150, 30 and 60 TCR-sequenced participants respectively. Here is what the overall study found, with its caveats: Only five or six AZD1222 recipients were SARS-CoV-2 seropositive at baseline, limiting conclusions about previously exposed vaccinees. Because no day 14 peak-response samples were available, the repertoires could be characterized only after the peak T cell response. A significant rise in spike-specific TCR breadth and depth was observed after two AZD1222 doses relative to day 0 and relative to MenACWY recipients. Epitopes outside the regions mutated in the B.1.351 and B.1.1.7 variants were reportedly recognized by nearly half of the unique spike-specific TCRs. The vaccine-associated CD4 TCRs covered the entire spike protein, and the dominant responses fell in regions 160-218 and 743-854. Participants were mostly white British, with more females than males. The authors suggested clonal diversity may have been underestimated. The 56-69-year group was small, and its depth increase did not reach significance, likely because of low power.

What the time point label conveys for this sample: baseline before first vaccination. Taken with the paper, the label for treatment or condition translates to: meningococcal conjugate vaccine given as trial control. Vaccinee samples were obtained from the UK trials COV001 and COV002, which included a single-blind randomized controlled phase 2/3 trial of AZD1222 (ChAdOx1 nCoV-19) in healthy adults. For TCRbeta chain sequencing, PBMC samples were collected from trial participants at day 0 and at day 28 after the second dose. Notes on this clone: Which antigen it targets is not known. No per-base quality is available; no much larger clone lies one base away.

The CDR3 sequence holds 15 residues, the cysteine and phenylalanine included. Only the CDR3 portion is preserved as DNA: 45 bases, with reading frame beginning at the first base. The germline V gene specifies SGHTA as CDR1 and FQGNSA as CDR2. V is pared back by 5 bases and J by 4 bases, with 17 bases lying between the germline termini. The CDR3 regions of human TCRbeta chains were analyzed by immunosequencing. Concerning the study's data processing: TCRs in the repertoires were matched against a reference library of SARS-CoV-2-specific TCRs that had been generated with the MIRA antigen-specificity platform. Breadth was defined as the fraction of unique TCRs that were SARS-CoV-2-associated. Depth was defined as the fraction of total T cells that were SARS-CoV-2-associated. Using the MIRA data, every spike-specific TCR was mapped to the spike region that the TCR reacted to and assigned to either a CD4 or a CD8 class. Log10-transformed breadth and depth values were compared by one-way ANOVA with Sidak's multiple comparisons tests. TCRdb provides this immuneACCESS table in a form limited to in-frame rearrangements. Some clones are lacking; in checked studies, under half of them reflect an unresolved V gene, and why the rest are absent is not known. D and trimming come from the DNA, and the V and J calls and clone size come from that table. This sample comprises 130,000 to 150,000 clones, about 91% of them detected only once. The ten most abundant clones make up 3% to 4% of the sample.

The V gene is TRBV7-2 and the J gene is TRBJ2-5; there is no confident call for the D gene. This sample comprised peripheral blood, obtained on day 0 of MenACWY control vaccination. This receptor was obtained from an adult in good health. The CDR3 has the sequence CASSVTSSVGETQYF. DNA sequence: TGTGCCAGCAGCGTAACCTCAAGCGTCGGAGAGACCCAGTACTTC.